Included here is one T cell receptor (beta chain) sequence, with context. Its target is unknown. V lost 2 bases, J lost 6 bases, and 19 bases lay in between. Per germline, CDR1 SGHTA and CDR2 FQGNSA. The CDR3 has 17 residues. Amplification of TCR alpha and beta CDR3 regions from RNA used iRepertoire nested multiplex PCR. One-step reverse transcription and amplification started from approximately 100-400 ng of tissue mRNA or PBMC total RNA. MiXCR was run by TCRdb on the multiplex PCR reads, yielding one entry per CDR3 protein. This sample has 100,000 to 150,000 distinct CDR3 sequences, with about 22% found just once. The data were obtained in a study of glioma-infiltrating T cells. Study results and caveats: Gliomas, especially low-grade, showed above-expected tissue-blood divergence; non-neoplastic patients showed below. CDR3 overlap between tissue and blood was very small.

This clonotype was sampled from a human donor with low-grade glioma or glioblastoma, undergoing nonglioma brain surgery, or in good health (not recorded which). The chain uses TRBV7-2 and TRBJ2-2; unclear D gene. The sequenced material came from glioma tissue, nonneoplastic brain tissue, or PBMCs (not recorded which). CDR3 in amino acids: CASSLNLLVANAGELFF. The CDR3 bases are TGTGCCAGCAGCTTAAATCTTTTGGTAGCTAACGCCGGGGAGCTGTTTTTT.